This T cell receptor (beta chain) derives from a study of cytomegalovirus exposure and HLA in healthy donors. The CDR3 runs to 16 residues. V dropped 5 bases and J dropped 4 bases, with 20 bases sitting between them. Per the germline V gene, CDR1 is SGHTA and CDR2 is FQGNSA. A note on this clone: Its specificity is not known.

Findings of the study overall: Among CMV-associated TCR beta chains, most appeared HLA-restricted in a later analysis. Across donors, sequencing depth was assumed by presence/absence analyses to be roughly uniform.

Vbeta (60) and Jbeta (13) primers were used in the PCR. Profiling relied on immunoSEQ multiplex PCR, and the TCRdb table lists in-frame clones only, not all of them. The sample consists of about 94,000 clones, roughly 77% of them appearing once. Investigators did not record CMV serostatus for this donor. The origin of this receptor is a human donor in good health. Source material: PBMCs. The gene calls are TRBV7-2 and TRBJ1-2, with a tentative D call TRBD1 (5 bases). CDR3 nucleotides: TGTGCCAGCAGCCATTACCCCGACAGCGCATCCTATGGCTACACCTTC. Its protein is CASSHYPDSASYGYTF.